The sequence of this T cell receptor (beta chain) was determined in a study of beta chain features in type 1 diabetes. Sequenced material consisted of expressed TCRB transcripts (all of the isolated RNA was reverse transcribed). This table comes from immunoSEQ multiplex PCR, and its TCRdb copy is limited to in-frame clones, with some not included. The repertoire consists of 100,000 to 150,000 clones, with roughly 15% occurring once and the leading ten covering 2.3%. Study-level results: A moderate, significant TCRB CDR3 shortening appeared in type 1 diabetes across four CD4+ subsets.

Germline CDR1 is SGDLS and CDR2 is YYNGEE. The CDR3 loop spans 17 amino acids. This clone was seen more than once but under ten times. Its antigen is as yet unknown. The germline gene is not matched at one end of the junction; a read error may be the cause. This chain uses TRBV9 with TRBJ2-7; TRBD1 agrees at 10 bases. The sample was central memory CD4+ T cells from blood. This receptor was taken from a man under 40 with type 1 diabetes. CDR3 sequence (DNA): TGTCCCAGCAGCATCCAACCGGGACAGGGGATGCCCTACGAGCAGTACTTC. It is translated as CPSSIQPGQGMPYEQYF.